This T cell receptor beta chain was sequenced in a study of cytomegalovirus exposure and HLA in healthy donors. Study-wide results and limits: Several of the most significant clusters were apparently associated with common viral pathogens in a later analysis.

Use of 60 Vbeta and 13 Jbeta primers characterized the PCR. Data came from immunoSEQ multiplex PCR; TCRdb stores just in-frame clones and leaves some out. The sample carries 120,000 to 150,000 clones, around 79% recorded once. Regarding donors, all were healthy bone marrow donors. The CDR3 has 14 residues. Trimming cost V 4 bases and J 9 bases; bases outside gene matches: 10. The germline gives CDR1 SGHRS, CDR2 YFSETQ. Points on this clone: Its antigen is as yet unknown.

The chain uses TRBV5-1 and TRBJ2-1; 7 bases map to TRBD1. The source of this sequence is a man aged 35 to 55 in good health and CMV-seropositive. Sequenced input: PBMCs. The CDR3 spells CASSDTDRDLEQFF. The CDR3 coding sequence is TGCGCCAGCAGCGACACAGACAGGGATCTTGAGCAGTTCTTC.